These 10 T cell receptor beta chains were all obtained from the same sample, sequenced in a study of regulatory T cells in long-lasting Graves disease. Time point here: newly diagnosed GD, antithyroid drugs for less than 3 months. RNA isolated from PBMCs was used to make the TCR library. According to the study, TCR beta libraries were built with iRepertoire HTBI primers and CDR3-region Arm-PCR. From the multiplex PCR reads, TCRdb called clonotypes with MiXCR, one entry per CDR3 protein. The table includes around 450,000 distinct CDR3 sequences, about 15% detected once. This sample was also put to use in a study of T cells in Graves' hyperthyroidism and ophthalmopathy.

Specimen: peripheral blood mononuclear cells (PBMCs), collected at new diagnosis, from a patient treated with antithyroid drugs. The receptors were sampled from a young woman with Graves disease.

This clonotype was seen ten or more times. The chain links TRBV30 to TRBJ2-2; D perhaps matches TRBD2 (5 bases). Germline V lookup: CDR1 GTSNPN, CDR2 SVGIG (reference sequence). Trimming stripped 5 bases from V and 2 bases from J, with 9 bases between. This CDR3 is built from 13 residues. The CDR3: CAWSEGNTGELFF. As DNA, the CDR3 is TGTGCCTGGTCCGAGGGAAACACCGGGGAGCTGTTTTTT.

This clonotype was seen many times. V is TRBV20-1 and J is TRBJ2-1; D remains unclear. The CDR3 is 14 residues long. Germline-derived CDR1 and CDR2 are DFQATT and SNEGSKA (reference sequence). The CDR3 reads CRAWNSFSYNEQFF. DNA of the CDR3: TGCAGGGCCTGGAACAGTTTCTCCTACAATGAGCAGTTCTTC.

The rearrangement links TRBV5-5 to TRBJ2-2; possibly TRBD1 or TRBD2 for D (5 bases each). This CDR3 contains 18 residues. Germline loops: CDR1 SGHKS, CDR2 YYEKEE (reference sequence). V lost 4 bases, J lost 0 bases, and 19 bases lay in between. The DNA of the CDR3 is TGTGCCAGCAGCCCGATGGCGCCTGGGACGGCGAACACCGGGGAGCTGTTTTTT. This translates into CASSPMAPGTANTGELFF.

This clonotype was counted a few times. The V call is TRBV5-1, the J call TRBJ2-3, with 8 bases that match TRBD2. The CDR3 runs to 16 residues. Germline V gene lookup returns CDR1 SGHRS and CDR2 YFSETQ. Unmatched junction bases numbered 4, after V lost 0 bases and J lost 1 base. The DNA for the CDR3 is TGCGCCAGCAGCTTGGATCTTAGCGGGGGCACAGATACGCAGTATTTT. Amino acid sequence: CASSLDLSGGTDTQYF.

This clonotype was counted only a few times. The J gene is TRBJ2-6, the V gene TRBV9; D remains unclear. The germline V gene has CDR1 SGDLS and CDR2 YYNGEE. Trimming shortened V by 0 bases and J by 1 base, and 2 bases separated the two germline ends. This CDR3 is 14 amino acids long. CDR3 protein: CASSVDSGANVLTF. Here the CDR3 DNA reads TGTGCCAGCAGCGTAGATTCTGGGGCCAACGTCCTGACTTTC.

V and J are TRBV6-1 and TRBJ1-5; TRBD1 agrees at 11 bases. The trim removed 5 bases at V and 9 bases at J, leaving 18 bases unmatched. Looked up from germline, CDR1 is MNHNS and CDR2 is SASEGT. The CDR3 is 18 residues long. The CDR3 DNA is TGTGCCAGCAGTCCTTTACGGACAGGGGGCCGCCAGACCTCGCCCCAGCATTTT. This encodes CASSPLRTGGRQTSPQHF.

This clonotype was observed a handful of times. This sequence joins TRBV12-5 and TRBJ1-6; TRBD1 matches at 7 bases. The V gene's germline CDR1 is LGHNT and CDR2 FRNRAP. The ends lost 0 bases at V and 5 bases at J; junction bases unmatched: 25. This CDR3 is built from 23 residues. This CDR3 reads CASGLVPLPLGQAQERDNSPLHF. The DNA for the CDR3 is TGTGCTAGTGGTTTGGTACCCTTACCTCTTGGACAGGCCCAGGAAAGGGATAATTCACCCCTCCACTTT. The full variable domain, its missing parts supplied by reference TRBV12-5 and TRBJ1-6, is DARVTQTPRHKVTEMGQEVTMRCQPILGHNTVFWYRQTMMQGLELLAYFRNRAPLDDSGMPKDRFSAEMPDATLATLKIQPSEPRDSAVYFCASGLVPLPLGQAQERDNSPLHFGNGTRLTVT.

This chain links TRBV5-4 with TRBJ2-3; D may correspond to TRBD1 or TRBD2 (6 bases each). CDR3 length equals 15 residues. V lost 6 bases, J lost 2 bases, and 16 bases lay in between. Germline CDR1 reads SGHNT; CDR2 reads YYREEE (reference sequence). The CDR3 reads CASTWGAGPTDTQYF. The CDR3 DNA reads as TGTGCCAGCACCTGGGGGGCAGGCCCCACAGATACGCAGTATTTT. The entire variable domain, with the rest obtained from reference TRBV5-4 and TRBJ2-3, is as follows: ETGVTQSPTHLIKTRGQQVTLRCSSQSGHNTVSWYQQALGQGPQFIFQYYREEENGRGNFPPRFSGLQFPNYSSELNVNALELDDSALYLCASTWGAGPTDTQYFGPGTRLTVL.

Concerning this clonotype: One end of the junction is discordant with germline, which a read error may explain. The rearrangement links TRBV6-5 to TRBJ2-5, with a tentative D call TRBD2 (5 bases). The germline gives CDR1 MNHEY, CDR2 SVGAGI. This CDR3 has 16 amino acids. CDR3 nucleotide sequence: TGTGCCAGCAGTTACTCGAAGAAAGGGTGGGGAGAGATCCAGTACTTC. Amino acid sequence: CASSYSKKGWGEIQYF.

This clonotype came up many times. The CDR3 region has the DNA TGTGCCAGCAGTGAAGGGAATCAGCCCCAGCATTTT. Its translation is CASSEGNQPQHF. The V and J genes are TRBV2 and TRBJ1-5; unclear D gene. With 1 base removed from V and 4 bases from J, the gap between germline ends came to 2 bases. The germline V gene encodes CDR1 SNHLY and CDR2 FYNNEI. CDR3 length equals 12 residues.